A single sample is the source of the 4 T cell receptor beta chains below, sequenced in a study of blood T cell repertoires in COVID-19. Profiled with immunoSEQ multiplex PCR; TCRdb holds only in-frame clones, not every one. The sample includes around 120,000 clones, about nine tenths of them seen just once. Input material: peripheral blood. The receptors stem from a human donor with active COVID-19. The donor label of this sample is uncertain.

This clone was detected only once. The chain carries TRBV20-1 and TRBJ2-2, with a weak D call TRBD2 (5 bases). The length of the CDR3 is 14 residues. From germline, CDR1 is DFQATT and CDR2 SNEGSKA (reference sequence). The V gene lost 3 bases and the J gene lost 0 bases, with 8 bases spanning the gap. The CDR3 DNA follows: TGCAGTGCTAGTTACGGGGCGAACACCGGGGAGCTGTTTTTT. This codes for CSASYGANTGELFF.

This chain uses TRBV9 with TRBJ1-4, with D maybe TRBD1 (6 bases). CDR1 and CDR2 (germline): SGDLS, YYNGEE. The CDR3 has 17 amino acids. Trimming removed 4 bases at V and 0 bases at J, with 16 bases between. DNA of the CDR3: TGTGCCAGCAGCCCTATAGAGAGGACAGCAACTAATGAAAAACTGTTTTTT. Amino acids: CASSPIERTATNEKLFF.

This clone occurred once. The chain links TRBV19 to TRBJ1-1, with D perhaps TRBD1 (6 bases). Germline CDR1 reads LNHDA; CDR2 reads SQIVND (reference sequence). CDR3 length: 15 amino acids. V gave up 9 bases and J gave up 11 bases, with 28 bases separating them. The CDR3 region is CASAPDRRTVLGAFF. CDR3 sequence (DNA): TGTGCCAGCGCTCCGGACCGAAGGACAGTCCTCGGGGCTTTCTTT.

In DNA, the CDR3 is TGTGCCAGCAGGGTACAGGGGGCCGACACTGAAGCTTTCTTT. This codes for CASRVQGADTEAFF. The V gene is TRBV28, the J gene TRBJ1-1; TRBD1 aligns across 9 bases. The V and J ends lost 6 bases and 3 bases, in that order; junction bases with no gene match: 5. This CDR3 has 14 residues. The V gene's germline CDR1 is MDHEN and CDR2 SYDVKM.